Each of the 27 T cell receptor beta chains below was sequenced from the same sample in a study of post-analysis software for immune sequencing data. Sequencing libraries made from TCR beta cDNA carried unique molecular identifiers. From the PCR reads, TCRdb called clonotypes with MiXCR, one entry per CDR3 protein. The sample lists some 370,000 distinct CDR3 sequences; 30% to 45% were seen once. Their target antigens are unknown. Study-level findings and limits: The five TRBV segments detected at higher frequency in patients than in controls included TRBV5-6, TRBV5-1 and TRBV20-1.

The sample consisted of blood. These receptors all stem from a girl aged 5 to 17 with multiple sclerosis.

Points on this clonotype: One end of the junction does not line up with germline, which may come from a read error. This chain links TRBV7-9 with TRBJ2-5; TRBD1 agrees at 7 bases. The germline V gene encodes CDR1 SEHNR and CDR2 FQNEAQ (reference sequence). The CDR3 runs to 17 residues. CDR3 sequence reads: CANSFGSGQERQETQYF. DNA of the CDR3: TGTGCCAACAGCTTCGGGTCCGGACAGGAGAGACAAGAGACCCAGTACTTC.

There are a few counts of this clonotype. This rearrangement joins TRBV6-6 to TRBJ1-2; 10 bases match TRBD1. The CDR3 has 15 amino acids. CDR1 and CDR2 from the germline V gene are MNHNY and SVGAGI (reference sequence). V lost 2 bases to trimming and J lost 4 bases; unmatched junction nucleotides: 4. For the CDR3, the DNA is TGTGCCAGCAGTTACGGGGACAGGGGACCCTATGGCTACACCTTC. It is translated as CASSYGDRGPYGYTF.

This clonotype was seen a few times. The V call is TRBV5-1, the J call TRBJ1-6; no clear D. Germline assignment: CDR1 SGHRS and CDR2 YFSETQ. The CDR3 loop spans 17 amino acids. The germline V and J ends were trimmed by 0 bases and 0 bases, with 10 bases remaining between them. The CDR3 DNA reads as TGCGCCAGCAGCTTGGGCCCCCAGTACTCCTATAATTCACCCCTCCACTTT. This encodes CASSLGPQYSYNSPLHF.

This clonotype was observed a handful of times. CDR3 DNA: TGTGCCAGCAGTCAACTCCCTCACCGGGACAGGGACTATGGCTACACCTTC. Translating gives CASSQLPHRDRDYGYTF. The genes are TRBV6-1 and TRBJ1-2; 9 nucleotides match TRBD1. V gave up 5 bases and J gave up 3 bases; unmatched junction bases: 13. Per germline, CDR1 MNHNS and CDR2 SASEGT. This CDR3 has 17 residues.

The V and J genes are TRBV6-6 and TRBJ2-5; D is possibly TRBD1 (6 bases). Per germline, CDR1 MNHNY and CDR2 SVGAGI (reference sequence). The CDR3 has 14 amino acids. V shed 3 bases and J shed 5 bases, with 13 bases lying between them. Written as DNA, the CDR3 is TGTGCCAGCAGTTATCCAAGGGGGTCGGAGACCCAGTACTTC. Residues: CASSYPRGSETQYF.

This clonotype has ten or more counts. This chain connects TRBV4-1 to TRBJ2-7; D is unclear. The CDR3 sequence is 13 residues long. In germline, CDR1 is MGHRA, CDR2 YSYEKL. The ends were cut back, 0 bases at V and 4 bases at J, with 7 bases in the middle. CDR3 in DNA: TGCGCCAGCAGCCAAGATGGGTATTACGAGCAGTACTTC. As protein: CASSQDGYYEQYF.

As to this clonotype: One end of the junction fails to match germline, which may point to a read error. The chain is built from TRBV12-3 or TRBV12-4 and TRBJ2-5; perhaps TRBD2 as D (5 bases). The CDR3 spans 13 residues. CDR3 region: CAGSFAGAETQYF. CDR3 in DNA: TGTGCCGGCAGTTTCGCGGGTGCGGAGACCCAGTACTTC.

As for this clonotype: A much larger clone is a single base away; this may be a read error. This chain connects TRBV7-2 to TRBJ1-5, with D unresolved. Trimming took 5 bases from V and 9 from J, leaving 17 bases between them. CDR3 length equals 14 residues. The germline V gene has CDR1 SGHTA and CDR2 FQGNSA. The CDR3 is CASSEGPRKGPQHF. The CDR3 nucleotides read TGTGCCAGCAGCGAAGGACCTCGGAAGGGGCCCCAGCATTTT.

This clonotype was found a few times. The V gene is TRBV20-1, the J gene TRBJ2-5; D perhaps matches TRBD2 (5 bases). The CDR3 totals 12 residues. Germline V gives CDR1 DFQATT, CDR2 SNEGSKA (reference sequence). The V and J ends lost 7 bases and 2 bases respectively, with 11 bases between them. The CDR3 DNA reads as TGCAGTGGAACCCCGGGGCAAGAGACCCAGTACTTC. It specifies CSGTPGQETQYF.

The chain recombines TRBV29-1 with TRBJ1-2; the match to TRBD1 covers 10 bases. J lost 1 base, V lost 6 bases, and 2 bases had no gene match. Looked up from germline, CDR1 is SQVTM and CDR2 is ANQGSEA. The CDR3 has 13 residues. The CDR3, as DNA: TGCAGCGTGCGGGACAGGGGTAACTATGGCTACACCTTC. It encodes CSVRDRGNYGYTF.

The rearrangement uses TRBV7-2 and TRBJ2-7, with D possibly TRBD1 on 5 matching bases. Trimming took 1 base from V and 3 from J, leaving 10 bases between them. The CDR3 has 14 amino acids. Germline assignment: CDR1 SGHTA and CDR2 FQGNSA. CDR3 region: CASSLDRLVYEQYF. CDR3 coding DNA: TGTGCCAGCAGCTTAGACAGGCTAGTCTACGAGCAGTACTTC. Combining the CDR3 with reference TRBV7-2 and TRBJ2-7 gives the whole variable domain GAGVSQSPSNKVTEKGKDVELRCDPISGHTALYWYRQSLGQGLEFLIYFQGNSAPDKSGLPSDRFSAERTGGSVSTLTIQRTQQEDSAVYLCASSLDRLVYEQYFGPGTRLTVT.

This clonotype was counted a few times. The rearrangement links TRBV12-3 or TRBV12-4 to TRBJ1-1, with D perhaps TRBD1 (6 bases). The length of the CDR3 is 15 residues. V was clipped by 3 bases and J by 1 base, with 12 bases between them. CDR3 in amino acids: CASSFGRGKNTEAFF. CDR3 DNA sequence: TGTGCCAGCAGTTTCGGCAGGGGCAAGAACACTGAAGCTTTCTTT.

The chain employs TRBV12-5 and TRBJ1-5; D might be TRBD1 (5 bases). Between the trimmed V and J ends, which lost 0 bases and 4 bases, there was a span of 13 bases. Germline loops: CDR1 LGHNT, CDR2 FRNRAP. The CDR3 has 16 residues. CDR3 amino acids: CASGLVLGGRNQPQHF. CDR3 bases: TGTGCTAGTGGTTTGGTACTCGGGGGACGTAATCAGCCCCAGCATTTT.

CDR3 DNA sequence: TGTGCCAGAGGACAGGGGGCGGACTATGGCTACACCTTC. This translates into CARGQGADYGYTF. The J gene is TRBJ1-2, the V gene TRBV2, with 11 bases identical to TRBD1. Trimming took 9 bases from V and 3 from J; bases not matched to a gene: 3. The CDR3 runs to 13 residues. Germline assignment: CDR1 SNHLY and CDR2 FYNNEI.

A few counts support this clonotype. This CDR3 reads CASSRQGVAYEQYF. The DNA for the CDR3 is TGTGCCAGCTCGAGACAGGGAGTAGCCTACGAGCAGTACTTC. This rearrangement joins TRBV7-9 to TRBJ2-7, with TRBD1 matching 7 bases. The CDR3 has 14 residues. Germline V gene data show CDR1 as SEHNR and CDR2 as FQNEAQ (reference sequence). V dropped 8 bases and J dropped 2; count of bases not matched to a gene: 9.

The chain recombines TRBV2 with TRBJ2-7; 7 bases are a match to TRBD1. The CDR3 covers 15 residues. The germline CDR1 and CDR2 sequences are SNHLY and FYNNEI. J lost 0 bases, V lost 6 bases, and 8 bases had no gene match. CDR3 coding DNA: TGTGCCAGCAGCCCCGGGACAGATAGCTCCTACGAGCAGTACTTC. This sequence encodes CASSPGTDSSYEQYF.

A word on this clonotype: The junction does not match germline at one end; this may be a read error. V usage is TRBV4-1 and J usage is TRBJ2-3; TRBD2 agrees at 9 bases. The V gene's germline CDR1 is MGHRA and CDR2 YSYEKL. The CDR3 spans 18 residues. The CDR3 nucleotides read TGCGCCAGCAGCCAACTTGGACTAGCGAGTGGGGGTACAGGTACGCAGTATTTT. Its protein is CASSQLGLASGGTGTQYF.

This rearrangement joins TRBV20-1 to TRBJ2-3, with D possibly being TRBD2 (6 bases). Per the germline V gene, CDR1 is DFQATT and CDR2 is SNEGSKA (reference sequence). This CDR3 spans 13 amino acids. With 4 bases removed from V and 3 bases from J, the gap between germline ends came to 11 bases. CDR3 amino acids: CSAIRGLTDTQYF. CDR3 nucleotides: TGCAGTGCTATTCGGGGGTTAACAGATACGCAGTATTTT.

This clonotype came up a few times. This rearrangement joins TRBV19 to TRBJ2-1; D might be TRBD1 or TRBD2, each matching 7 bases. Trimming removed 7 bases at V and 5 bases at J, with 18 bases between. The germline gives CDR1 LNHDA, CDR2 SQIVND (reference sequence). This CDR3 is built from 15 residues. The CDR3 region has the DNA TGTGCCAGTACGCGGGCGGGGAGGGGGCACAATGAGCAGTTCTTC. Translating gives CASTRAGRGHNEQFF. Full variable domain (rest looked up from reference TRBV19 and TRBJ2-1): DGGITQSPKYLFRKEGQNVTLSCEQNLNHDAMYWYRQDPGQGLRLIYYSQIVNDFQKGDIAEGYSVSREKKESFPLTVTSAQKNPTAFYLCASTRAGRGHNEQFFGPGTRLTVL.

This rearrangement joins TRBV7-9 to TRBJ2-5; D is perhaps TRBD2 (5 bases). The ends were cut back, 0 bases at V and 7 bases at J, with 9 bases in the middle. Germline V CDR1 and CDR2: SEHNR, FQNEAQ (reference sequence). The CDR3 has 13 amino acids. Here the CDR3 reads CASSLAVRGTQYF. For the CDR3, the DNA is TGTGCCAGCAGCTTAGCGGTTCGGGGGACCCAGTACTTC.

This clonotype was counted ten times or more. The chain uses TRBV24-1 and TRBJ2-5; 8 nucleotides align to TRBD1. CDR1 is KGHDR, CDR2 SFDVKD, per germline. There are 14 residues in the CDR3. V shed 3 bases and J 4 bases; nucleotides not matched to a gene: 3. The chain's CDR3 is CATSDTGTGETQYF. For the CDR3, the DNA is TGTGCCACCAGTGATACCGGGACAGGAGAGACCCAGTACTTC.

This chain uses TRBV7-9 with TRBJ2-2; D unresolved. Germline-derived CDR1 and CDR2 are SEHNR and FQNEAQ (reference sequence). The CDR3 runs 14 residues. The germline V and J ends were trimmed by 6 bases and 5 bases, with 13 bases remaining between them. CDR3 residues: CASRPGRPTGELFF. The CDR3 DNA follows: TGTGCCAGCAGACCCGGCAGACCAACCGGGGAGCTGTTTTTT.

The CDR3 nucleotides are TGTGCCAGCAGCCCCGATCTAGGGGGCACTGAAGCTTTCTTT. Translating gives CASSPDLGGTEAFF. The rearrangement uses TRBV7-9 and TRBJ1-1, with D perhaps matching TRBD1 (6 bases). This CDR3 contains 14 residues. With 5 bases removed from V and 4 bases from J, the gap between germline ends came to 14 bases. Germline V gives CDR1 SEHNR, CDR2 FQNEAQ (reference sequence).

This chain connects TRBV10-3 to TRBJ2-3; D uncertain. Trimming left V 6 bases short and J 5 bases short, with 9 bases between. CDR3 length: 12 residues. The germline gives CDR1 ENHRY, CDR2 SYGVKD. The CDR3 DNA follows: TGTGCCATCAGCCAGGAAGGAGATACGCAGTATTTT. Residues: CAISQEGDTQYF.

There are a few counts of this clonotype. The chain combines TRBV10-1 with TRBJ2-1, with unresolved D. Trimming took 7 bases from V and 2 from J, leaving 18 bases between them. This CDR3 has 16 residues. CDR1 is WNHNN, CDR2 SYGVQD, per germline (reference sequence). DNA for the CDR3: TGCGCCAGCATTTCGACAAGGATGGGGACCTACAATGAGCAGTTCTTC. Its protein is CASISTRMGTYNEQFF.

This clonotype was observed many times. The J gene is TRBJ2-3, the V gene TRBV10-2; D is undetermined. Germline-derived CDR1 and CDR2 are WSHSY and SAAADI. This CDR3 region has 14 residues. Trimming shortened V by 6 bases and J by 6 bases, and 16 bases separated the two germline ends. The CDR3 here is CASREASGGDTQYF. Here the CDR3 DNA reads TGCGCCAGCAGGGAAGCCTCAGGCGGCGATACGCAGTATTTT.

About this clonotype itself: Relative to the germline gene, one junction end is altered; a read error may explain this. The CDR3 sequence: CTSSQDGQGRDEQYF. The CDR3 bases are TGTACCAGCAGCCAAGATGGACAGGGAAGGGACGAGCAGTACTTC. V is TRBV4-2 and J is TRBJ2-7; 8 bases line up with TRBD1. The length of the CDR3 is 15 residues. CDR1 and CDR2 from the germline V gene are LGHNA and YNFKEQ.